Each of the 12 T cell receptor beta chains below was sequenced from the same sample in a study of PD-L1 blockade in urothelial cancer. Generated by immunoSEQ multiplex PCR, the TCRdb table keeps only in-frame clones and is missing some. This sample has about 63,000 clones, with roughly 79% found just once. Time point noted: pretreatment peripheral blood. The sample in question was PBMCs, obtained around atezolizumab (anti-PD-L1) treatment. The receptors shown here come from a man in his 70s with urothelial cancer.

This clone occurred a few times. The rearrangement uses TRBV18 and TRBJ2-4; 7 bases align to TRBD2. Germline-derived CDR1 and CDR2 are KGHSH and LQKENI. The length of the CDR3 is 16 residues. V lost 3 bases, J lost 0 bases, and 5 bases stayed unmatched. CDR3 amino acids: CASSPRLALAKNIQYF. The CDR3 nucleotides are TGTGCCAGCTCACCCCGACTAGCACTAGCCAAAAACATTCAGTACTTC.

The CDR3 nucleotides read TGCGCCAGCAGCTTATACGGGACAGGGGGTACGTTTGGAAACACCATATATTTT. Its protein is CASSLYGTGGTFGNTIYF. The V call is TRBV5-1, the J call TRBJ1-3, with TRBD1 matching 11 bases. The CDR3 totals 18 residues. The germline V gene has CDR1 SGHRS and CDR2 YFSETQ. V gave up 2 bases and J gave up 3 bases; unmatched junction bases: 10.

The DNA for the CDR3 is TGTGCCAGCAGCTCACAGGGTAACACTGAAGCTTTCTTT. Residues: CASSSQGNTEAFF. This chain uses TRBV14 with TRBJ1-1; a weak D match, TRBD1 (6 bases). Germline V gene data show CDR1 as SGHDN and CDR2 as FVKESK. The V end was cut by 5 bases, the J end by 2 bases, with 9 bases between. There are 13 residues in the CDR3.

The CDR3 sequence: CASSLGLAGGTYNEQFF. The CDR3 DNA follows: TGCGCCAGCAGCTTGGGGCTAGCGGGAGGGACCTACAATGAGCAGTTCTTC. The chain carries TRBV5-1 and TRBJ2-1, with 12 bases fitting TRBD2. Germline CDR1 and CDR2: SGHRS and YFSETQ. V trimming: 0 bases; J trimming: 2 bases; junction bases outside the gene matches: 3. This CDR3 contains 17 residues.

The gene calls are TRBV5-6 and TRBJ2-7; 8 bases map to TRBD2. The germline V gene encodes CDR1 SGHDT and CDR2 YYEEEE. CDR3 length: 16 amino acids. The V gene end was trimmed by 2 bases and the J gene end by 5 bases; junction bases not matched to a gene: 12. CDR3: CASSFFLAREDHEQYF. DNA of the CDR3: TGTGCCAGCAGCTTTTTTTTGGCGCGGGAGGACCACGAGCAGTACTTC.

V and J are TRBV29-1 and TRBJ2-5; TRBD2 aligns across 15 bases. The J segment lost 4 bases and the V segment lost 4 bases, leaving 4 bases of the junction unmatched. CDR3 length: 15 residues. Germline values: CDR1 SQVTM, CDR2 ANQGSEA. The CDR3 region has the DNA TGCAGCGTTGTGACGGGACTAGCGGGAGGAGAGACCCAGTACTTC. This sequence encodes CSVVTGLAGGETQYF.

This rearrangement joins TRBV5-1 to TRBJ2-2; TRBD1 agrees at 8 bases. With V trimmed by 3 bases and J by 6 bases, 4 bases remained unmatched. Germline V gene data show CDR1 as SGHRS and CDR2 as YFSETQ. This CDR3 comprises 14 residues. The CDR3 reads CASSSLQGAGELFF. The CDR3 DNA follows: TGCGCCAGCAGCTCCCTACAGGGGGCCGGGGAGCTGTTTTTT.

This clone came up once. This chain uses TRBV5-1 with TRBJ2-1; maybe TRBD2 (5 bases). Germline V CDR1 and CDR2: SGHRS, YFSETQ. Trimming took 1 base from V and 0 from J, leaving 11 bases between them. This CDR3 contains 16 residues. In nucleotides, the CDR3 is TGCGCCAGCAGCTTGAGCGGACCAAGCTCCTACAATGAGCAGTTCTTC. Translation gives CASSLSGPSSYNEQFF.

This chain uses TRBV18 with TRBJ2-7, with D hard to call. V was shortened by 1 base and J by 1 base, with 11 bases between the two germline ends. This CDR3 is built from 15 residues. Germline CDR1 KGHSH, CDR2 LQKENI. This CDR3 is CASSPLDIPSYEQYF. The CDR3 nucleotides read TGTGCCAGCTCACCACTCGACATCCCATCCTACGAGCAGTACTTC.

This chain links TRBV9 with TRBJ2-3, with TRBD1 matching over 7 bases. The CDR3 is made up of 15 amino acids. Germline lookup yields CDR1 SGDLS and CDR2 YYNGEE. The V gene end was trimmed by 4 bases and the J gene end by 0 bases; junction bases not matched to a gene: 5. In DNA form, the CDR3 reads TGTGCCAGCAGCCTCACAGGGGTCAGCACAGATACGCAGTATTTT. Its translation is CASSLTGVSTDTQYF. The full variable domain, its missing parts supplied by reference TRBV9 and TRBJ2-3, is DSGVTQTPKHLITATGQRVTLRCSPRSGDLSVYWYQQSLDQGLQFLIQYYNGEERAKGNILERFSAQQFPDLHSELNLSSLELGDSALYFCASSLTGVSTDTQYFGPGTRLTVL.

The chain recombines TRBV28 with TRBJ2-7; D is possibly TRBD1 (6 bases). The germline V gene has CDR1 MDHEN and CDR2 SYDVKM. This CDR3 is built from 15 residues. Between the trimmed V and J ends, which lost 4 bases and 3 bases, there was a span of 16 bases. CDR3 sequence reads: CASSSQTGRHYEQYF. CDR3 bases: TGTGCCAGCAGTTCCCAGACAGGTCGCCACTACGAGCAGTACTTC.

There are a few counts of this clone. This CDR3 reads CASSLPRDRLNTEAFF. As DNA, the CDR3 is TGTGCCAGCAGTCTCCCCCGGGACAGACTGAACACTGAAGCTTTCTTT. This chain connects TRBV2 to TRBJ1-1, with TRBD1 matching over 7 bases. The V gene end was trimmed by 5 bases and the J gene end by 0 bases; junction bases not matched to a gene: 9. The germline V gene has CDR1 SNHLY and CDR2 FYNNEI. This CDR3 is built from 16 residues.